Shown below are 12 T cell receptor beta chains from a single sample sequenced in a study of PD-1 blockade in classical Hodgkin lymphoma. Patients all relapsed after autologous stem cell transplantation, and there was variation in brentuximab vedotin exposure. The data were produced by immunoSEQ multiplex PCR, yet TCRdb's version contains in-frame clones alone and is incomplete. The data show tens of thousands of clones, 75% to 90% seen once. The specimen comprised peripheral blood mononuclear cells (PBMCs), sampled at baseline. Receptors were obtained from a human donor with classical Hodgkin lymphoma.

The chain is built from TRBV27 and TRBJ2-3; 14 nucleotides match TRBD2. The CDR3 length is 16 residues. Trimming cost V 4 bases and J 8 bases; bases outside gene matches: 8. Germline values: CDR1 MNHEY, CDR2 SMNVEV (reference sequence). CDR3: CASSWGLAGVYGTQYF. The CDR3, as DNA: TGTGCCAGCAGTTGGGGACTAGCGGGAGTATACGGTACGCAGTATTTT.

This clone was observed once. This chain links TRBV6-1 with TRBJ2-2; D is unresolved. The CDR3 has 15 residues. V was cut by 2 bases and J by 3 bases, with 10 bases left in between. Germline CDR1 and CDR2: MNHNS and SASEGT. In nucleotides, the CDR3 is TGTGCCAGCAGTGAACGGAAGGGTTACACCGGGGAGCTGTTTTTT. It specifies CASSERKGYTGELFF.

The chain carries TRBV23-1 and TRBJ2-7; 7 positions agree with TRBD1. TRBV23-1 falls under the ORF class, with uncertain function. V lost 3 bases to trimming and J lost 7 bases; unmatched junction nucleotides: 12. The CDR3 extends over 15 amino acids. CDR3: CASSHVSGQSREQYF. CDR3 DNA sequence: TGCGCCAGCAGTCACGTTTCGGGACAGTCTCGAGAGCAGTACTTC.

There are a few counts of this clone. This sample includes further DNA sequences coding for the same CDR3. CDR3 DNA: TGTGCCAGCAGCTTAGACGTGAACACTGAAGCTTTCTTT. Its translation: CASSLDVNTEAFF. The gene calls are TRBV11-2 and TRBJ1-1; D is unresolved. Germline CDR1 SGHAT, CDR2 FQNNGV. V was pared by 0 bases and J by 0 bases, with 2 bases between. There are 13 residues in the CDR3. Full variable domain (outside the CDR3, taken from reference TRBV11-2 and TRBJ1-1): EAGVAQSPRYKIIEKRQSVAFWCNPISGHATLYWYQQILGQGPKLLIQFQNNGVVDDSQLPKDRFSAERLKGVDSTLKIQPAKLEDSAVYLCASSLDVNTEAFFGQGTRLTVV.

The chain joins TRBV5-1 to TRBJ1-3; the D is unclear. Trimming removed 0 bases at V and 2 bases at J, with 9 bases between. Germline V CDR1 and CDR2: SGHRS, YFSETQ. CDR3 length: 15 amino acids. The CDR3 DNA reads as TGCGCCAGCAGCTTGGGGCCAGTCCCTGGAAACACCATATATTTT. Protein product: CASSLGPVPGNTIYF.

The chain couples TRBV28 to TRBJ1-3; 8 bases line up with TRBD1. CDR1 MDHEN and CDR2 SYDVKM come from the germline V gene. After removal of 7 bases from V and 3 bases from J, the junction contained 11 bases not matched to a gene. This CDR3 spans 16 amino acids. CDR3 DNA sequence: TGTGCCAGCATCCCGGGGGCCGGACAGGGTGGAAACACCATATATTTT. Its protein product is CASIPGAGQGGNTIYF.

The chain combines TRBV2 with TRBJ1-1; tentatively, D is TRBD1 (5 bases). The CDR3 has 15 residues. V was shortened by 7 bases and J by 0 bases, with 15 bases between the two germline ends. The germline CDR1 and CDR2 sequences are SNHLY and FYNNEI. In nucleotides, the CDR3 is TGTGCCAGCATTCCCTCGGGACTGATGAACACTGAAGCTTTCTTT. It is translated as CASIPSGLMNTEAFF.

Only one count was recorded for this clone. The J gene is TRBJ2-2, the V gene TRBV10-3; D uncertain. The V gene's germline CDR1 is ENHRY and CDR2 SYGVKD. This CDR3 is built from 13 residues. Trimming removed 0 bases from V and 6 bases from J, with 5 bases in between. The CDR3, as DNA: TGTGCCATCAGTGAGTCTGGGTCCGGGGAGCTGTTTTTT. It codes for CAISESGSGELFF.

The chain has TRBV5-1 and TRBJ2-1; D not resolved. The germline gives CDR1 SGHRS, CDR2 YFSETQ. The CDR3 runs 12 residues. Trimming shortened V by 2 bases and J by 4 bases, and 4 bases separated the two germline ends. CDR3 coding DNA: TGCGCCAGCAGCTTTGAGTACAATGAGCAGTTCTTC. The encoded protein is CASSFEYNEQFF.

The chain carries TRBV6-5 and TRBJ2-1; D is uncertain. This CDR3 contains 14 residues. Looked up from germline, CDR1 is MNHEY and CDR2 is SVGAGI. V was trimmed by 0 bases and J by 8 bases, leaving 11 bases between them. Here the CDR3 DNA reads TGTGCCAGCAGTTACTCGAGTGTGATCGATGAGCAGTTCTTC. It specifies CASSYSSVIDEQFF.

J is TRBJ2-7 and V is TRBV18; TRBD1 matches 8 bases. In germline, CDR1 is KGHSH, CDR2 LQKENI. Trimming removed 2 bases from V and 6 bases from J; junction bases left unmatched: 0. CDR3 size: 12 residues. In DNA form, the CDR3 reads TGTGCCAGCTCACCAACAGGGGGCGAGCAGTACTTC. Protein: CASSPTGGEQYF.

The chain employs TRBV7-9 and TRBJ2-1, with D tentatively TRBD2 (5 bases). Per the germline V gene, CDR1 is SEHNR and CDR2 is FQNEAQ (reference sequence). Trimming left V 1 base short and J 8 bases short, with 9 bases between. The CDR3 covers 13 residues. The CDR3 bases are TGTGCCAGCAGCTTAGGGCTAGCTGATGAGCAGTTCTTC. Amino acid sequence: CASSLGLADEQFF.